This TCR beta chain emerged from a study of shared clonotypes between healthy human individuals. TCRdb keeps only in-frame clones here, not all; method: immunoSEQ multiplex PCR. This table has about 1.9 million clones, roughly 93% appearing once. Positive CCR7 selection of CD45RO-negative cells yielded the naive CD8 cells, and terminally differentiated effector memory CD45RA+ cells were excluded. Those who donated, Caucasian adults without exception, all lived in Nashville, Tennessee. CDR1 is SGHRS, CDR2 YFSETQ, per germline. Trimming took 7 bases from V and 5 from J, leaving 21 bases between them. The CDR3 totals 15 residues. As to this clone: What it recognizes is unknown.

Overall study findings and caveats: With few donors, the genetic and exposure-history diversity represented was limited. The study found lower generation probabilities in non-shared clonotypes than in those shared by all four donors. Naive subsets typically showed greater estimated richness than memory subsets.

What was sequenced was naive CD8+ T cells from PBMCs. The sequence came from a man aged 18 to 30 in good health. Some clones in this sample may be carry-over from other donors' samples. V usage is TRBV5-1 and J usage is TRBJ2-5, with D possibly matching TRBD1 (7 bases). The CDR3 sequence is CASASGQGGMETQYF. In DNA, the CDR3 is TGCGCCAGCGCCTCCGGGCAGGGGGGTATGGAGACCCAGTACTTC.